A selection of T cell receptor beta chains follows, all from one sample in a study of HIV-infected patients and healthy controls. TCRdb fed the 5' RACE reads into MiXCR, producing one record per CDR3 protein. The sample comprises 65,000 to 70,000 distinct CDR3 sequences, roughly a sixth of which are singletons, and approximately 5.3% rests with the top ten. Sequenced material: CD4+ T cells from blood. These receptors were taken from a human donor in good health. CDR3s include the opening cysteine and the closing phenylalanine or tryptophan. A D gene is named only where the DNA matches it firmly. Size is stated for part of the rows, as once, few or many counts, or as a class when the clone is expanded.

J: TRBJ1-2; V: TRBV19; length: 17; D: TRBD1; size: -; DNA: TGTGCCAGCCGCCCGCGACAGGGCACTAACGCTAACTATGGCTACACCTTC; CDR3: CASRPRQGTNANYGYTF
J: TRBJ1-5; V: TRBV18; length: 16; D: -; size: -; DNA: TGTGCCAGCTCACCACCGGGACGGAATAGCAATCAGCCCCAGCATTTT; CDR3: CASSPPGRNSNQPQHF
J: TRBJ1-1; V: TRBV20-1; length: 13; D: -; size: many; DNA: TGCAGTGCTACCCCACAGAAAAACACTGAAGCTTTCTTT; CDR3: CSATPQKNTEAFF
J: TRBJ2-7; V: TRBV10-3; length: 15; D: -; size: -; DNA: TGTGCCATCAGTGAGTCGATCGGAGGCCCCTACGAGCAGTACTTC; CDR3: CAISESIGGPYEQYF
J: TRBJ2-3; V: TRBV3-1; length: 16; D: -; size: -; DNA: TGTGCCAGCAGCTATTCCACGGGTCACAGCACAGATACGCAGTATTTT; CDR3: CASSYSTGHSTDTQYF
J: TRBJ1-6; V: TRBV20-1; length: 13; D: TRBD1; size: many; DNA: TGCAGTGCTCGACAGGGCCATAATTCACCCCTCCACTTT; CDR3: CSARQGHNSPLHF
J: TRBJ1-1; V: TRBV7-2; length: 14; D: -; size: few; DNA: TGTGCCAGCAGCCAGGCGGGGACGCACACTGAAGCTTTCTTT; CDR3: CASSQAGTHTEAFF
J: TRBJ2-7; V: TRBV11-3; length: 13; D: -; size: few; DNA: TGTGCCAGCGCGGGGCACTCGATTTCCGAGCAGTACTTC; CDR3: CASAGHSISEQYF
J: TRBJ1-3; V: TRBV19; length: 14; D: -; size: -; DNA: TGTGCCAGTAGTCCGCCTATCTCTGGAAACACCATATATTTT; CDR3: CASSPPISGNTIYF
J: TRBJ2-5; V: TRBV12-3/TRBV12-4; length: 13; D: -; size: -; DNA: TGTGCCAGCAGTTTAGCCGTACAAGAGACCCAGTACTTC; CDR3: CASSLAVQETQYF
J: TRBJ2-3; V: TRBV30; length: 17; D: -; size: -; DNA: TGTGCCTGGAGTGTGGGCGTTGTTCGGGGGCGTACAGATACGCAGTATTTT; CDR3: CAWSVGVVRGRTDTQYF
J: TRBJ2-1; V: TRBV5-4; length: 14; D: -; size: -; DNA: TGTGCCAGCAGCTTTAAAGGGGGTAACAATGAGCAGTTCTTC; CDR3: CASSFKGGNNEQFF
J: TRBJ1-4; V: TRBV5-8; length: 14; D: -; size: many; DNA: TGTGCCAGCAGCTTTTGGCGGCCGGAGGAAAAACTGTTTTTT; CDR3: CASSFWRPEEKLFF
J: TRBJ2-3; V: TRBV3-1; length: 15; D: TRBD2; size: few; DNA: TGTGCCAGCTGGACTAGCGGGGGGGCCAGGGATACGCAGTATTTT; CDR3: CASWTSGGARDTQYF
J: TRBJ2-5; V: TRBV6-2/TRBV6-3; length: 15; D: TRBD1; size: few; DNA: TGTGCCAGCAGTTCGACAGGGATATACCAAGAGACCCAGTACTTC; CDR3: CASSSTGIYQETQYF
J: TRBJ2-1; V: TRBV6-5; length: 17; D: -; size: -; DNA: TGTGCCAGCAGCCGGGCGGGAACAGCTAGCTCCTACAATGAGCAGTTCTTC; CDR3: CASSRAGTASSYNEQFF
J: TRBJ2-3; V: TRBV19; length: 17; D: TRBD2; size: few; DNA: TGTGCCAGTAGCCGCGCCCCGGGACTAGCGGGAGGAGATACGCAGTATTTT; CDR3: CASSRAPGLAGGDTQYF
J: TRBJ2-3; V: TRBV6-2/TRBV6-3; length: 18; D: -; size: few; DNA: TGTGCCAGCACCGACCCCCCCCCTAAGCGCGGATTGAAAGATACGCAGTATTTT; CDR3: CASTDPPPKRGLKDTQYF
J: TRBJ2-1; V: TRBV14; length: 14; D: -; size: -; DNA: TGTGCCAGCAGCCAAGACCACGTTGCCGGTGAGCAGTTCTTC; CDR3: CASSQDHVAGEQFF
J: TRBJ1-5; V: TRBV20-1; length: 13; D: -; size: many; DNA: TGCAGTGCTAGCCGGCTCTTCAATCAGCCCCAGCATTTT; CDR3: CSASRLFNQPQHF
J: TRBJ1-1; V: TRBV19; length: 12; D: -; size: once; DNA: TGTGCCAGTAGAATCTCGGGTGCTGAAGCTTTCTTT; CDR3: CASRISGAEAFF
J: TRBJ2-7; V: TRBV3-1; length: 14; D: -; size: -; DNA: TGTGCCAGCAGCCAGTACCTAACCGGGAACGAGCAGTACTTC; CDR3: CASSQYLTGNEQYF
J: TRBJ2-2; V: TRBV28; length: 14; D: -; size: -; DNA: TGTGCCAGCAGTTCCCCTTCGTGGGCCGGGGAGCTGTTTTTT; CDR3: CASSSPSWAGELFF
J: TRBJ1-2; V: TRBV7-8; length: 16; D: TRBD1; size: -; DNA: TGTGCCAGCAATATCCGGGACAGGGGAATGAGCGGTGGCTACACCTTC; CDR3: CASNIRDRGMSGGYTF
J: TRBJ2-3; V: TRBV5-4; length: 12; D: -; size: medium-sized; DNA: TGTGCCAGCAGCCCTGGCACAGATACGCAGTATTTT; CDR3: CASSPGTDTQYF
J: TRBJ2-1; V: TRBV25-1; length: 15; D: TRBD1; size: few; DNA: TGTGCCAGCAGTGACGAAGGGGGCGCCTACAATGAGCAGTTCTTC; CDR3: CASSDEGGAYNEQFF
J: TRBJ1-2; V: TRBV7-2; length: 16; D: -; size: -; DNA: TGTGCCAGCAGCCCTCACGGCCCTATTTTTAACTATGGCTACACCTTC; CDR3: CASSPHGPIFNYGYTF
J: TRBJ1-2; V: TRBV6-5; length: 13; D: -; size: -; DNA: TGTGCCAGCTCCCTTAGAGGGGGTTATGGCTACACCTTC; CDR3: CASSLRGGYGYTF
J: TRBJ2-7; V: TRBV7-2; length: 14; D: -; size: few; DNA: TGTGCCAGCAGCCCCATCAGCGGTACCTACGAGCAGTACTTC; CDR3: CASSPISGTYEQYF
J: TRBJ2-5; V: TRBV29-1; length: 13; D: -; size: few; DNA: TGCAGCGATAGGACGGGAAGCGGGGAGACCCAGTACTTC; CDR3: CSDRTGSGETQYF
J: TRBJ2-3; V: TRBV20-1; length: 16; D: TRBD2; size: -; DNA: TGCAGTGCCCAAATAGGACTAGCGGGAGTTTCAGATACGCAGTATTTT; CDR3: CSAQIGLAGVSDTQYF